Listed below are T cell receptor beta chains from one sample, sequenced in a study of cytomegalovirus exposure and HLA in healthy donors. Assay: immunoSEQ multiplex PCR; the TCRdb copy retains only in-frame clones and omits some. The sample includes about 140,000 clones, approximately 91% of them seen just once. Sequenced: PBMCs. The receptors shown here come from a man between 18 and 29 years old in good health and CMV-seronegative. CDR3s include the opening cysteine and the closing phenylalanine or tryptophan. A D gene is named only where the DNA matches it firmly. The size field is filled for only some rows; it gives once, few, many or a size class.

>NA|TRBJ1-5|TRBV4-3|NA
TGCGCCAGCAGCCAAGACAGAAATAGCAATCAGCCCCAGCATTTT
CASSQDRNSNQPQHF
>NA|TRBJ2-3|TRBV2|TRBD2
TGTGCCAGCAGCCCCTCTCGGGCTAGCGGGTTCGATACGCAGTATTTT
CASSPSRASGFDTQYF
>NA|TRBJ1-1|TRBV9|TRBD1
TGTGCCAGCAGCGCCGGACAGGGGGTGACTGAAGCTTTCTTT
CASSAGQGVTEAFF
>once|TRBJ2-6|TRBV30|NA
TGTGCCTGGAGTGTACGGCGGGTACCCCGCTCTGGGGCCAACGTCCTGACTTTC
CAWSVRRVPRSGANVLTF
>NA|TRBJ2-1|TRBV18|NA
TGTGCCAGCTCACCAACTAGTTTTAGTGGGAATGAGCAGTTCTTC
CASSPTSFSGNEQFF
>NA|TRBJ2-2|TRBV4-2|TRBD2
TGTGCCAGCAGCCAAGACCCCTCAGGGGCGGGGGGGATCACCGGGGAGCTGTTTTTT
CASSQDPSGAGGITGELFF
>NA|TRBJ1-5|TRBV15|NA
TGTGCCACCAGCAGAGGGTCCGTGGACTCTCAGCCCCAGCATTTT
CATSRGSVDSQPQHF
>NA|TRBJ2-7|TRBV5-1|NA
TGCGCCAGCAGCTCCTCCCCCTCCTACGAGCAGTACTTC
CASSSSPSYEQYF
>NA|TRBJ2-7|TRBV25-1|NA
TGTGCCAGCAGTGGCCAGGGTTCCTACGAGCAGTACTTC
CASSGQGSYEQYF
>NA|TRBJ1-2|TRBV19|TRBD1
TGTGCCAGTAGCCGGACAGGGTACGGCTATGGCTACACCTTC
CASSRTGYGYGYTF
>NA|TRBJ2-4|TRBV6-6|NA
TGTGCCAGCAGTTACGTTCCCGGGGCCAAAAACATTCAGTACTTC
CASSYVPGAKNIQYF
>NA|TRBJ2-3|TRBV5-1|NA
TGCGCCAGCAGCCTGGGGTCCTTAGAGCGAAGGTTGTATTTT
CASSLGSLERRLYF
>NA|TRBJ2-7|TRBV6-1|NA
TGTGCCAGCAGTGAAAGGCAGGAGGGGTACGAGCAGTACTTC
CASSERQEGYEQYF
>NA|TRBJ2-1|TRBV2|TRBD2
TGTGCCAGCAGCCTAGGACTAGCCGATGAGCAGTTCTTC
CASSLGLADEQFF
>NA|TRBJ1-1|TRBV6-6|NA
TGTGCCAGCAGTTACCCAGTACAGGGGAACACTGAAGCTTTCTTT
CASSYPVQGNTEAFF
>NA|TRBJ2-5|TRBV7-7|NA
TGTGCCAGCAGCTTAGGGCTGCAAGAGACCCAGTACTTC
CASSLGLQETQYF
>NA|TRBJ2-1|TRBV6-6|TRBD2
TGTGCCACGGCGACCTCGGGACTAGCGGGGCTTGAGCAGTTCTTC
CATATSGLAGLEQFF
>NA|TRBJ1-2|TRBV28|NA
TGTGCCAGCCTTCCAACTGGGGGAGGTCATGGCTACACCTTC
CASLPTGGGHGYTF
>NA|TRBJ2-5|TRBV5-1|TRBD2
TGCGCCAGCAGCCGCGACAGCGGGAGGGAAGAGACCCAGTACTTC
CASSRDSGREETQYF
>NA|TRBJ1-2|TRBV6-5|NA
TGTGCCAGCAGTTACGGGCAGAACTATGGCTACACCTTC
CASSYGQNYGYTF
>few|TRBJ2-5|TRBV27|TRBD2
TGTGCCAGCAGTCAGGGACTAGCGGGACCGGACGAGACCCAGTACTTC
CASSQGLAGPDETQYF
>NA|TRBJ1-2|TRBV30|NA
TGTGCCTCGGACACCATCTATGGCTACACCTTC
CASDTIYGYTF
>NA|TRBJ2-5|TRBV18|TRBD1
TGTGCCAGCTCATCGGGACAGGGGAGGGAGACCCAGTACTTC
CASSSGQGRETQYF
>NA|TRBJ1-1|TRBV9|NA
TGTGCCAGCAGCGTAGATGGGGGGGACACTGAAGCTTTCTTT
CASSVDGGDTEAFF
>NA|TRBJ1-4|TRBV18|TRBD1
TGTGCCAGCTCACCAAAAAGTTTGACAGGGCGTAATGAAAAACTGTTTTTT
CASSPKSLTGRNEKLFF
>NA|TRBJ2-3|TRBV11-2|TRBD2
TGTGCCAGCAGCCAGTGGACTAGCGGGAGCAAACATACGCAGTATTTT
CASSQWTSGSKHTQYF
>NA|TRBJ2-7|TRBV5-8|TRBD1
TGTGCCAGCAGCTTTGGTATCAGGGGGCGCGGGTCCTACGAGCAGTACTTC
CASSFGIRGRGSYEQYF
>NA|TRBJ1-3|TRBV2|NA
TGTGCCAGTGGGGGGAAAAACACCATATATTTT
CASGGKNTIYF
>NA|TRBJ1-6|TRBV30|NA
TGTGCCTGGAAAGGGGCGCCCCCCGGAACCCTCCACTTT
CAWKGAPPGTLHF
>NA|TRBJ2-5|TRBV19|TRBD2
TGTGCCAGTAGTATGGGAGGGCGGGAGACCCAGTACTTC
CASSMGGRETQYF
>NA|TRBJ2-5|TRBV5-6|NA
TGTGCCAGCAGCTTAGCACAGCGGGAGACCCAGTACTTC
CASSLAQRETQYF
>once|TRBJ1-5|TRBV6-5|NA
TGTGCCAGCAGTGAGAATCAGCCCCAGCATTTT
CASSENQPQHF
>NA|TRBJ2-1|TRBV30|NA
TGTGCCTGGGTTAGCGGAAGCGTCTCCTACAATGAGCAGTTCTTC
CAWVSGSVSYNEQFF
>NA|TRBJ1-1|TRBV9|TRBD1
TGTGCCAGCAGCGTTACCTCGGGACAGTGGAACACTGAAGCTTTCTTT
CASSVTSGQWNTEAFF
>NA|TRBJ2-1|TRBV9|NA
TGTGCCAGCAGCGTCCAAATGGAAGGGAGTCTCCGGTTCTTC
CASSVQMEGSLRFF
>NA|TRBJ2-7|TRBV30|NA
TGTGCCTGGGTCCCCACGGTGGGGGCGCAGTACTTC
CAWVPTVGAQYF
>NA|TRBJ1-3|TRBV30|NA
TGTGCCTGGGAAGGGGACTCTGGAAACACCATATATTTT
CAWEGDSGNTIYF
>NA|TRBJ1-4|TRBV19|TRBD1
TGTGCCAGTACCCAGACAGGGTTGAATGAAAAACTGTTTTTT
CASTQTGLNEKLFF
>few|TRBJ2-5|TRBV5-4|NA
TGTGCCAGCACCATCGCGGGGGCGTGGGAGACCCAGTACTTC
CASTIAGAWETQYF
>NA|TRBJ1-4|TRBV18|TRBD1
TGTGCCAGCTCACCACCCTTGGACAGGGGGCTACTGTTTTTT
CASSPPLDRGLLFF
>NA|TRBJ2-2|TRBV4-2|NA
TGTGCCAGCAGGCAGGACACTTTCACCGGGGAGCTGTTTTTT
CASRQDTFTGELFF
>once|TRBJ2-4|TRBV19|TRBD1
TGTGCCAGTACCTCGACAGGGGAGGTCAAAAACATTCAGTACTTC
CASTSTGEVKNIQYF
>NA|TRBJ1-2|TRBV18|NA
TGTGCCAGCGACCCCGGCGGGGGCGCAGCTAACTATGGCTACACCTTC
CASDPGGGAANYGYTF
>NA|TRBJ1-1|TRBV7-2|NA
TGTGCCAGCAGCTCCATATTCAGGGATCTGAACACTGAAGCTTTCTTT
CASSSIFRDLNTEAFF